Presented here are 3 T cell receptor beta chains from one specimen sequenced in a study of blood T cell repertoires in COVID-19. Data came from immunoSEQ multiplex PCR; TCRdb stores just in-frame clones and leaves some out. Among fewer than 70,000 clones listed, 80% to 90% were seen once. The sequencing sample was made of peripheral blood. The source is a human donor in a cohort sampled during active COVID-19.

This clone was seen only a few times. The rearrangement joins TRBV6-5 to TRBJ2-7; 11 bases match TRBD1. This CDR3 region has 15 residues. Trimming removed 5 bases from V and 2 bases from J; junction bases left unmatched: 5. Germline V lookup: CDR1 MNHEY, CDR2 SVGAGI. In nucleotides, the CDR3 is TGTGCCAGCAGTCCCCGGGACAGGGGGACCTACGAGCAGTACTTC. Its protein product is CASSPRDRGTYEQYF.

The chain joins TRBV29-1 to TRBJ2-1; perhaps TRBD2 as D (6 bases). There are 14 residues in the CDR3. Germline loops: CDR1 SQVTM, CDR2 ANQGSEA. V lost 7 bases and J lost 3, with 16 bases in between. The CDR3 nucleotides are TGCAGCGGGCTTGGCGGGGCCATCTACAATGAGCAGTTCTTC. It is translated as CSGLGGAIYNEQFF.

This clone was picked up one time. The chain recombines TRBV12-3 or TRBV12-4 with TRBJ2-5, with 9 bases identical to TRBD1. The CDR3 length is 13 residues. The junction had 8 bases not matched to a gene; V was cut back by 6 bases and J by 9 bases. The DNA of the CDR3 is TGTGCCAGCAGGGGACAGGGTTTCATGGCCCAGTACTTC. Its protein product is CASRGQGFMAQYF.